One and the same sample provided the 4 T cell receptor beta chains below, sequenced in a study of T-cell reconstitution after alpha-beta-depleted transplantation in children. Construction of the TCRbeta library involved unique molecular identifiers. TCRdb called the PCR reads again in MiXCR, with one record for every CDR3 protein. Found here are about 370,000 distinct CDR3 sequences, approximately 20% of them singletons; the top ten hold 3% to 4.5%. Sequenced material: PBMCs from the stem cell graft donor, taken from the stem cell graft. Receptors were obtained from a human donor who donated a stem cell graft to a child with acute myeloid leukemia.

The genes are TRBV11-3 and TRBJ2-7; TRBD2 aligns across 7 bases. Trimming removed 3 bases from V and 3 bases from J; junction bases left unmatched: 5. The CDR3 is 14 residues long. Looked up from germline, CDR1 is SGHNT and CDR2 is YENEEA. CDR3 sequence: CASSFRGTNYEQYF. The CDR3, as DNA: TGTGCCAGCAGCTTTCGGGGGACTAACTACGAGCAGTACTTC. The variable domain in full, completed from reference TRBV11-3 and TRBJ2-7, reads EAGVVQSPRYKIIEKKQPVAFWCNPISGHNTLYWYLQNLGQGPELLIRYENEEAVDDSQLPKDRFSAERLKGVDSTLKIQPAELGDSAVYLCASSFRGTNYEQYFGPGTRLTVT.

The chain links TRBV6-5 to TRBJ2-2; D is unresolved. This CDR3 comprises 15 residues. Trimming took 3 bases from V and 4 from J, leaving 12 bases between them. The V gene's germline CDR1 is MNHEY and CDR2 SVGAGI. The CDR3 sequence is CASSYSPGLTGELFF. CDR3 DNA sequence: TGTGCCAGCAGTTATAGTCCCGGGCTCACCGGGGAGCTGTTTTTT.

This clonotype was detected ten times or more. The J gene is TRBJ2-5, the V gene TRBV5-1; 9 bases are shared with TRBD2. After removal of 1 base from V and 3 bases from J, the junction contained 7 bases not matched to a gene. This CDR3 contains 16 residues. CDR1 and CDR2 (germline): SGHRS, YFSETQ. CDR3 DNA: TGCGCCAGCAGCTTGTATATAGCGGGAGAGGAAGAGACCCAGTACTTC. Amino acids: CASSLYIAGEEETQYF.

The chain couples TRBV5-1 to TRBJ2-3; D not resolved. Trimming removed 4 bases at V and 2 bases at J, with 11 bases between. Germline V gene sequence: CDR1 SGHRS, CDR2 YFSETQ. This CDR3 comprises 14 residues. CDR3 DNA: TGCGCCAGCAGCCCCCAGGTGGCCACAGATACGCAGTATTTT. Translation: CASSPQVATDTQYF.